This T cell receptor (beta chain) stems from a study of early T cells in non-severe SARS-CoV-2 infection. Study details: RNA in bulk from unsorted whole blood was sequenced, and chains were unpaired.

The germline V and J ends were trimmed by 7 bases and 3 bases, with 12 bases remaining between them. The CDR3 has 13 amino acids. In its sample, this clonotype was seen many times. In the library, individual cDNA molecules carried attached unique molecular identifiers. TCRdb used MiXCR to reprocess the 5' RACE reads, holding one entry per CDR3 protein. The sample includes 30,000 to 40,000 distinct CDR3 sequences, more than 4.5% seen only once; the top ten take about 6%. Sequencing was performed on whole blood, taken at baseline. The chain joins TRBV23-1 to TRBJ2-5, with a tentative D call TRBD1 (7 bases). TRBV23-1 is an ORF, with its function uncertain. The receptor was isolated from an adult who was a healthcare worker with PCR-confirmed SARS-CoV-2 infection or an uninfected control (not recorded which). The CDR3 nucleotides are TGCGCCAGCATTCCCAGGGGGGAAGAGACCCAGTACTTC. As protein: CASIPRGEETQYF.